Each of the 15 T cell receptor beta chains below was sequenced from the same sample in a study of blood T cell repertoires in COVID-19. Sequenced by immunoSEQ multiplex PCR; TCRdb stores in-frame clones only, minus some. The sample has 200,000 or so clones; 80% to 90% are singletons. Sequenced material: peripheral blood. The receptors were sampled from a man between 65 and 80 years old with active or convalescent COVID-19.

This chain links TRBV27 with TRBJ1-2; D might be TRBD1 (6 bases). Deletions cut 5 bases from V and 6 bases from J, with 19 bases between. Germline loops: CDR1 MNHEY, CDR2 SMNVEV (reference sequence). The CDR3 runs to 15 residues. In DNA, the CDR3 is TGTGCCAGCAGTATAAGTCAAGGGGGGGTTGATGGCTACACCTTC. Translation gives CASSISQGGVDGYTF.

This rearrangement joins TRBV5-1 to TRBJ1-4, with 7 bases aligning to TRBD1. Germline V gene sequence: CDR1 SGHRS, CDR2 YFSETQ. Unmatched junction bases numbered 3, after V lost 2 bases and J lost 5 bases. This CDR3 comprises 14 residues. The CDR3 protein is CASSFGTENEKLFF. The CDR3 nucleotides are TGCGCCAGCAGCTTCGGGACAGAGAATGAAAAACTGTTTTTT.

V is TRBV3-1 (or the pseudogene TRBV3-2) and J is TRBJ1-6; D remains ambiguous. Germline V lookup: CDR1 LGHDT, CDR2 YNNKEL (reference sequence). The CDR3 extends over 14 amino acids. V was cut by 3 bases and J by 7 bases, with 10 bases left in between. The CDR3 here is CASSHGRDNSPLHF. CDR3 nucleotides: TGTGCCAGCAGCCATGGGAGAGACAATTCACCCCTCCACTTT.

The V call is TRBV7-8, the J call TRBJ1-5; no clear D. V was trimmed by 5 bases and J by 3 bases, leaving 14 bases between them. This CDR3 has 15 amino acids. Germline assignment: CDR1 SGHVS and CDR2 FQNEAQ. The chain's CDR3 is CASSPDGSDNQPQHF. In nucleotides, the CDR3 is TGTGCCAGCAGCCCGGACGGTAGCGACAATCAGCCCCAGCATTTT.

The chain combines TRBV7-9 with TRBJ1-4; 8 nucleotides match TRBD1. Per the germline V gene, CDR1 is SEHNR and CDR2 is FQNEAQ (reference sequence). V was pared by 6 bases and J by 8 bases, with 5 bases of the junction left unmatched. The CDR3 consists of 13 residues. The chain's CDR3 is CASRPQGEEKLFF. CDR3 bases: TGTGCCAGCAGACCACAGGGGGAAGAAAAACTGTTTTTT.

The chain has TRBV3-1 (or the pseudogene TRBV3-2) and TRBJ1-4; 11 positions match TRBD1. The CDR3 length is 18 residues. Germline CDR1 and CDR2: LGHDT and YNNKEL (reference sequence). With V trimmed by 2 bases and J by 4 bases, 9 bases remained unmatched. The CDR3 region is CASSQSRGQGDLNEKLFF. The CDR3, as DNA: TGTGCCAGCAGCCAATCCCGGGGACAGGGGGATCTTAATGAAAAACTGTTTTTT.

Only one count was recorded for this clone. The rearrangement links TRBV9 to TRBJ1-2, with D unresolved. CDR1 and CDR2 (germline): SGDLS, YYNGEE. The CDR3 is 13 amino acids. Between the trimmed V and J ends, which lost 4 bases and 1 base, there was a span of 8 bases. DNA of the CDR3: TGTGCCAGCAGCACACAGAGTAACTATGGCTACACCTTC. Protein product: CASSTQSNYGYTF.

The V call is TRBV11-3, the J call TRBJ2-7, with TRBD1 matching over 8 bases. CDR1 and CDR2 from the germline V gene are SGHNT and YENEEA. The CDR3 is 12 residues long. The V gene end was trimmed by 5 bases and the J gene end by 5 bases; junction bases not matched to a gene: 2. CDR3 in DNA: TGTGCCAGCAGCCACAGGGGGGACGAGCAGTACTTC. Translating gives CASSHRGDEQYF.

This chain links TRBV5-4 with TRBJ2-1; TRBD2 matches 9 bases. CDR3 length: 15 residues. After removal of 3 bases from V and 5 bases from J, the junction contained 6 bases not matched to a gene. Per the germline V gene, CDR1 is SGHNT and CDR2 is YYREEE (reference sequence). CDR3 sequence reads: CASSSPGLAHNEQFF. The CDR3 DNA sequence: TGTGCCAGCAGCTCGCCGGGACTAGCTCACAATGAGCAGTTCTTC.

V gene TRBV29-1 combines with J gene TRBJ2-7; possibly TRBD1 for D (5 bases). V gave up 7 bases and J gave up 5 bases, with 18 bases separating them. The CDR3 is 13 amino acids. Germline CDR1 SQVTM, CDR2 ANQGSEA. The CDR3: CSARNSVGDEQYF. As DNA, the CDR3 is TGCAGCGCCCGGAATTCGGTAGGGGACGAGCAGTACTTC.

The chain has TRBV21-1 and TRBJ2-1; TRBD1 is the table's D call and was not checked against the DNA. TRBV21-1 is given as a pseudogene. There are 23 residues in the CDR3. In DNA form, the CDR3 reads TGTGCCAGCATCATCAATCCGGGACAGGGGAGCTCCTCGTGGCGGGAGCCCTACAATGAGCAGTTCTTC. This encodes CASIINPGQGSSSWREPYNEQFF.

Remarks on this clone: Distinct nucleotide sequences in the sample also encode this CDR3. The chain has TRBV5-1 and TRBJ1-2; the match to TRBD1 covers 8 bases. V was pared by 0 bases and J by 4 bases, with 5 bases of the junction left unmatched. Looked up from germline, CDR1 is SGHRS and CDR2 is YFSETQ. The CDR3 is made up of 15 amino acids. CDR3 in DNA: TGCGCCAGCAGCTTGGGGCAGGGGGCTGGCTATGGCTACACCTTC. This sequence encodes CASSLGQGAGYGYTF.

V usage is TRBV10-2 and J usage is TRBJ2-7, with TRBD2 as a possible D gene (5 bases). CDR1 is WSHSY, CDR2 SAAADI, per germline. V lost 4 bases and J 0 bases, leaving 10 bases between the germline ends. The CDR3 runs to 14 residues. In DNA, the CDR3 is TGCGCCAGCAGTGGAGGGTTCGTCTCCTACGAGCAGTACTTC. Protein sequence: CASSGGFVSYEQYF.

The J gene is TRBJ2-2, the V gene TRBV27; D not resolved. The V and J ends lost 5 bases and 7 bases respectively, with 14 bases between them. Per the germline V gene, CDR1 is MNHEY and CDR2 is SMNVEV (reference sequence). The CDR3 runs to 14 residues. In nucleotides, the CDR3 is TGTGCCAGCAGTCCCCGGGTAGTCGGCGGGGAGCTGTTTTTT. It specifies CASSPRVVGGELFF.

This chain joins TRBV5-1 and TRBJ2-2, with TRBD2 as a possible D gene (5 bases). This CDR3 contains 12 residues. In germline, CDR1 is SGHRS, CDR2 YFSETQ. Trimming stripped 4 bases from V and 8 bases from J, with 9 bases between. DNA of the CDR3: TGCGCCAGCAGCGGCCTAGCAGGGGAGCTGTTTTTT. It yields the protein CASSGLAGELFF.